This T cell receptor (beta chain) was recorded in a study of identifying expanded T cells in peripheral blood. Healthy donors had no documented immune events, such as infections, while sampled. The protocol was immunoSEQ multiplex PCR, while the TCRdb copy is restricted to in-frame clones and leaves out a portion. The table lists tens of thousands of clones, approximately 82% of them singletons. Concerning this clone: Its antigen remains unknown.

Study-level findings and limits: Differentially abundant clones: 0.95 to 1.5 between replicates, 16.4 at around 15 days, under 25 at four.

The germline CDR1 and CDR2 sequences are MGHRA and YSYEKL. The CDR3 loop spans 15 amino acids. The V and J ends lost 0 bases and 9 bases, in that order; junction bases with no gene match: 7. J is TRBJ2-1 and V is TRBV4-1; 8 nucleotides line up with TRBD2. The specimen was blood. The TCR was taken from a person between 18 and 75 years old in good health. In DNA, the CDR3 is TGCGCCAGCAGCCAAGATCGGGGTAGCGGGACTGAGCAGTTCTTC. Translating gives CASSQDRGSGTEQFF.